A selection of T cell receptor beta chains follows, all from one sample in a study of blood T cell repertoires in COVID-19. The method was immunoSEQ multiplex PCR; TCRdb's version includes in-frame clones alone and lacks a portion of them. The table includes approximately 130,000 clones, roughly 69% detected once. Sequences were obtained from peripheral blood. The receptors here all came from a woman in her 70s with acute or convalescent COVID-19. Each CDR3 is given with its conserved first and last residue. The order of the fields is CDR3 length, V gene, CDR3 protein.

15 TRBV6-5 CATHQRQIGSGELFF
14 TRBV7-9 CASTERGQGNEQYF
15 TRBV2 CASSEAGTVNYGYTF
15 TRBV19 CASSIGASGGDEQFF
15 TRBV18 CASSPPSGAESPLHF
17 TRBV5-1 CASSLSRDRGISSPLHF
15 TRBV18 CASSPIQGRDTEAFF
15 TRBV6-5 CASSLNPDRDYEQYF
13 TRBV4-3 CASSQDSLKRAFF
15 TRBV10-3 CAISGTGGHYNEQFF
13 TRBV3-1/TRBV3-2 CASSPSDNSFRTF
15 TRBV9 CASSVGGLAQETQYF
11 TRBV6-5 CASSRQETQYF
16 TRBV19 CASSIVWDSHNSPLHF